These 6 T cell receptor beta chains came from one sample sequenced in a study of beta chain features in type 1 diabetes (dated by TCRdb to the late 2010s). For these receptors, no antigen is known. Libraries were constructed by the immunoSEQ multiplex PCR assay. The High Capacity cDNA Reverse Transcription Kit was used to reverse transcribe all of the isolated RNA, meaning that expressed TCRB transcripts were what got sequenced. As stored in TCRdb, this immuneACCESS dataset retains in-frame rearrangements with V and J assigned. A fraction of the clones does not appear; measured against another copy, unresolved V genes explain less than half of the discrepancy, and the remainder lacks a known reason. This sample lists some 350,000 clones; roughly 14% were detected once. 0.015% of the sample is held by the ten biggest clonotypes. Study-wide findings and limitations: A moderate but significant shortening of TCRB CDR3 length was observed in type 1 diabetes patients in all four CD4+ subsets.

The specimen sequenced was naive CD4+ T cells from blood. The cell subset or site label, as the study defines it: true naive CD4+ T cells. The source of these receptors is a woman under 30 with type 1 diabetes.

This clone was seen more than once but under ten times. This sequence joins TRBV18 and TRBJ2-7, with unresolved D. Germline CDR1 reads KGHSH; CDR2 reads LQKENI. V dropped 0 bases and J dropped 0 bases, with 6 bases sitting between them. The CDR3 runs to 14 residues. As DNA, the CDR3 is TGTGCCAGCTCACCACCAGCAGGCTCCTACGAGCAGTACTTC. Translation: CASSPPAGSYEQYF.

This clone occurred a few times. The chain uses TRBV7-9 and TRBJ2-5, with 9 bases that match TRBD2. The CDR3 is made up of 16 amino acids. Germline V CDR1 and CDR2: SEHNR, FQNEAQ (reference sequence). With 0 bases clipped from V and 3 bases from J, the junction kept 5 bases outside the gene matches. The CDR3 sequence: CASSLAVAGVKETQYF. CDR3 nucleotide sequence: TGTGCCAGCAGCTTAGCGGTAGCGGGAGTTAAAGAGACCCAGTACTTC.

The table lists this clone with a count of one. The chain uses TRBV7-9 and TRBJ1-2, with TRBD1 matching 11 bases. This CDR3 has 17 residues. V was pared by 3 bases and J by 5 bases, with 11 bases of the junction left unmatched. Germline CDR1 and CDR2: SEHNR and FQNEAQ (reference sequence). In nucleotides, the CDR3 is TGTGCCAGCAGCTTCCGGACAGGGGGCGATCTAGGGTATGGCTACACCTTC. Protein sequence: CASSFRTGGDLGYGYTF.

This rearrangement joins TRBV5-1 to TRBJ2-3, with a tentative D call TRBD2 (6 bases). Germline CDR1 reads SGHRS; CDR2 reads YFSETQ. The V and J ends lost 0 bases and 0 bases respectively, with 8 bases between them. This CDR3 contains 15 residues. The CDR3 nucleotides read TGCGCCAGCAGCTTGGAGCGGGCCAGCACAGATACGCAGTATTTT. This codes for CASSLERASTDTQYF.

This clone was observed a few times. The V call is TRBV7-8, the J call TRBJ1-1; D ambiguous. This CDR3 spans 13 amino acids. Per germline, CDR1 SGHVS and CDR2 FQNEAQ. V shed 4 bases and J shed 4 bases, with 10 bases lying between them. The CDR3 nucleotides are TGTGCCAGCAGCTACACAGCAACCACTGAAGCTTTCTTT. Amino acid sequence: CASSYTATTEAFF.

There are a few counts of this clone. The V call is TRBV4-1, the J call TRBJ2-4; D might be TRBD2 (6 bases). Trimming shortened V by 5 bases and J by 5 bases, and 13 bases separated the two germline ends. The CDR3 totals 14 residues. Germline CDR1 is MGHRA and CDR2 is YSYEKL. The CDR3 bases are TGCGCCAGCAGCTCTCGGGAGTTACAAAACATTCAGTACTTC. It codes for CASSSRELQNIQYF.